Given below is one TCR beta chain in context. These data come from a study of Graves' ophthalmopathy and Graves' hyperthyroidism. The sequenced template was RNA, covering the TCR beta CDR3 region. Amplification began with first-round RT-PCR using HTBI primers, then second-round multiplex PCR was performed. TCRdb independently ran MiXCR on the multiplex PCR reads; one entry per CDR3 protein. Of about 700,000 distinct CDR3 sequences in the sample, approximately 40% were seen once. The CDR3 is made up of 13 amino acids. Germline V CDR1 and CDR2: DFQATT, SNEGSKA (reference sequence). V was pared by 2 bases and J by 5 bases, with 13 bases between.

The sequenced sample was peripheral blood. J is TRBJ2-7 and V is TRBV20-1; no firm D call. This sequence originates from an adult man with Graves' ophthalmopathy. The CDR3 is CSARPSPEDEQYF. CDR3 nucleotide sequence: TGCAGTGCTAGACCCAGTCCCGAGGACGAGCAGTACTTC.